The text below deals with one TCR beta chain. Time point noted: pretreatment peripheral blood. Samples spanned pretreatment and treatment, with 1 to 8 time points per patient. Synthetic templates analogous to TCR were spiked into all PCRs individually. Measured with immunoSEQ multiplex PCR; TCRdb has only the in-frame clones, and not every one. The table has tens of thousands of clones, 70% to 90% seen once. This record comes from a study of PD-L1 blockade in urothelial cancer. Across the study: Atezolizumab (1,200 mg intravenously every 3 weeks) began at some point between 2014 and 2015 for patients. Patients' prior chemotherapy regimens numbered 0 to 3.

The CDR3 has 16 residues. Trimming cost V 3 bases and J 0 bases; bases outside gene matches: 2. CDR1 is LNHNV and CDR2 is YYDKDF in the germline V gene (reference sequence). This chain links TRBV15 with TRBJ1-1; 12 positions match TRBD1. The clonotype originates from a man between 65 and 85 years old with urothelial cancer. Here the sequenced sample was PBMCs, taken around atezolizumab (anti-PD-L1) treatment. The CDR3 coding sequence is TGTGCCACCAGCAGGGGGACAGGGGGCTTGAACACTGAAGCTTTCTTT. Translated: CATSRGTGGLNTEAFF. The whole variable domain, filled in from reference TRBV15 and TRBJ1-1, reads DAMVIQNPRYQVTQFGKPVTLSCSQTLNHNVMYWYQQKSSQAPKLLFHYYDKDFNNEADTPDNFQSRRPNTSFCFLDIRSPGLGDTAMYLCATSRGTGGLNTEAFFGQGTRLTVV.